The 17 T cell receptor beta chains in this list originate from one sample, sequenced in a study of blood T cell repertoires in COVID-19. Data came from immunoSEQ multiplex PCR; TCRdb stores just in-frame clones and leaves some out. The sample yields some 120,000 clones, about 79% seen once. Sequencing input: peripheral blood. These receptor sequences come from a woman aged 45-59 years with acute or convalescent COVID-19.

The chain couples TRBV7-3 to TRBJ1-3; TRBD1 aligns across 9 bases. V trimming: 5 bases; J trimming: 2 bases; junction bases outside the gene matches: 7. The CDR3 contains 16 residues. Germline values: CDR1 SGHTA, CDR2 FQGTGA. This chain's CDR3 is CASSKGQGVPGNTIYF. The CDR3 DNA reads TGTGCCAGCAGCAAGGGACAGGGAGTCCCTGGAAACACCATATATTTT.

V usage is TRBV12-3 or TRBV12-4 and J usage is TRBJ1-1; no definite D call. This CDR3 has 11 amino acids. The V gene lost 11 bases and the J gene lost 3 bases, with 10 bases spanning the gap. The CDR3 bases are TGTGCCTCGGGAAGACACACTGAAGCTTTCTTT. It specifies CASGRHTEAFF.

The chain has TRBV19 and TRBJ2-4, with 7 bases identical to TRBD1. The CDR3 runs to 18 residues. J was trimmed by 3 bases and V by 3 bases; bases with no gene match: 14. Germline-derived CDR1 and CDR2 are LNHDA and SQIVND (reference sequence). CDR3 region: CASSIDRVRGKLKNIQYF. CDR3 sequence (DNA): TGTGCCAGTAGTATCGACAGGGTAAGGGGAAAGCTCAAAAACATTCAGTACTTC.

The gene calls are TRBV7-8 and TRBJ1-5; TRBD1 might be the D (6 bases). CDR3 length equals 14 residues. The V and J ends lost 1 base and 9 bases respectively, with 13 bases between them. Germline V CDR1 and CDR2: SGHVS, FQNEAQ. The CDR3 spells CASSLVAGDSPQHF. CDR3 DNA sequence: TGTGCCAGCAGCTTAGTGGCAGGGGATTCGCCCCAGCATTTT.

CDR3 sequence (DNA): TGTGCCAGCAGCGTAGCGGGGGACCCCACCGGGGAGCTGTTTTTT. This gives the protein CASSVAGDPTGELFF. The chain is built from TRBV9 and TRBJ2-2; weak D call: TRBD2 (6 bases). The CDR3 is 15 amino acids. V lost 0 bases and J lost 4, with 10 bases in between. Germline V CDR1 and CDR2: SGDLS, YYNGEE.

In its sample, this clone was seen a few times. This chain joins TRBV5-4 and TRBJ2-7, with unresolved D. V was pared by 0 bases and J by 1 base, with 5 bases between. CDR1 SGHNT and CDR2 YYREEE come from the germline V gene (reference sequence). The CDR3 covers 13 residues. The CDR3 nucleotides are TGTGCCAGCAGCTTGGATCGGTCCTACGAGCAGTACTTC. This gives the protein CASSLDRSYEQYF.

The chain links TRBV7-2 to TRBJ2-1, with 13 bases matching TRBD2. Trimming at V came to 5 bases and at J to 2 bases, leaving 3 bases not matched to a gene. Per the germline V gene, CDR1 is SGHTA and CDR2 is FQGNSA. This CDR3 spans 16 amino acids. The CDR3 DNA reads TGTGCCAGCAGCGCTACTAGCGGGGGGGCCTACAATGAGCAGTTCTTC. Amino acid sequence: CASSATSGGAYNEQFF.

The chain has TRBV19 and TRBJ2-7; 7 nucleotides match TRBD1. Germline CDR1 and CDR2: LNHDA and SQIVND (reference sequence). V lost 4 bases and J lost 0; bases outside the gene matches: 6. This CDR3 comprises 15 residues. CDR3 amino acids: CASSNRQGSSYEQYF. CDR3 coding DNA: TGTGCCAGTAGTAATCGACAGGGAAGCTCCTACGAGCAGTACTTC.

The rearrangement links TRBV6-5 to TRBJ1-2; 10 nucleotides match TRBD1. Trimming cost V 6 bases and J 7 bases; bases outside gene matches: 8. This CDR3 is 14 amino acids long. Per the germline V gene, CDR1 is MNHEY and CDR2 is SVGAGI. The CDR3 nucleotides read TGTGCCAGCAGACGGGACAGGGGTTCGTCTGGCTACACCTTC. This sequence encodes CASRRDRGSSGYTF.

V usage is TRBV12-5 and J usage is TRBJ1-2, with D maybe TRBD1 (5 bases). This CDR3 has 14 residues. In germline, CDR1 is LGHNT, CDR2 FRNRAP. Trimming removed 1 base from V and 3 bases from J, with 9 bases in between. CDR3 residues: CASGLGGADYGYTF. For the CDR3, the DNA is TGTGCTAGTGGTTTGGGGGGCGCCGACTATGGCTACACCTTC.

This chain joins TRBV5-1 and TRBJ1-6; TRBD1 matches at 8 bases. V lost 4 bases to trimming and J lost 7 bases; unmatched junction nucleotides: 16. This CDR3 region has 18 residues. The germline V gene has CDR1 SGHRS and CDR2 YFSETQ. CDR3 in amino acids: CASSTGTGSLSGNSPLHF. CDR3 nucleotides: TGCGCCAGCAGCACAGGGACAGGAAGCCTCTCAGGGAATTCACCCCTCCACTTT.

This chain joins TRBV29-1 and TRBJ1-1; 10 nucleotides align to TRBD1. The CDR3 sequence is 11 residues long. The ends lost 7 bases at V and 11 bases at J; junction bases unmatched: 7. The germline V gene has CDR1 SQVTM and CDR2 ANQGSEA. The CDR3 here is CSEGQGEAAFF. CDR3 sequence (DNA): TGCAGCGAAGGACAGGGGGAAGCGGCTTTCTTT.

This clone was picked up one time. CDR3 nucleotides: TGTGCCAGCAGCTTACTTGGACAGGGGGCCGATACGCAGTATTTT. The encoded protein is CASSLLGQGADTQYF. The genes are TRBV7-3 and TRBJ2-3, with TRBD1 matching 11 bases. The ends lost 2 bases at V and 6 bases at J; junction bases unmatched: 4. The CDR3 is made up of 15 amino acids. Per germline, CDR1 SGHTA and CDR2 FQGTGA.

The chain has TRBV6-5 and TRBJ1-5; unclear D gene. V was clipped by 5 bases and J by 0 bases, with 11 bases between them. CDR1 is MNHEY, CDR2 SVGAGI, per germline. The CDR3 has 15 residues. CDR3 loop: CASSLTLPSNQPQHF. In DNA, the CDR3 is TGTGCCAGCAGTCTGACTCTTCCTAGCAATCAGCCCCAGCATTTT.

CDR3 region: CASSPRGIDPEAFF. The DNA of the CDR3 is TGTGCCAGCAGCCCGCGGGGAATTGACCCTGAAGCTTTCTTT. The chain has TRBV3-1 (or the pseudogene TRBV3-2) and TRBJ1-1; no firm D call. Germline V gene data show CDR1 as LGHDT and CDR2 as YNNKEL (reference sequence). The CDR3 sequence is 14 residues long. V was trimmed by 4 bases and J by 6 bases, leaving 15 bases between them.

This chain uses TRBV6-1 with TRBJ2-3, with 8 bases that match TRBD2. This CDR3 comprises 15 residues. Germline V gives CDR1 MNHNS, CDR2 SASEGT. The J segment lost 0 bases and the V segment lost 1 base, leaving 0 bases of the junction unmatched. The CDR3 spells CASSEGLASTDTQYF. Written as DNA, the CDR3 is TGTGCCAGCAGTGAAGGACTAGCGAGCACAGATACGCAGTATTTT.

The rearrangement uses TRBV11-3 and TRBJ1-1, with D possibly TRBD1 on 5 matching bases. The CDR3 has 13 residues. Trimming pared 4 bases from V and 5 bases from J, leaving 11 bases between. The germline CDR1 and CDR2 sequences are SGHNT and YENEEA. CDR3: CASSSGGYTEAFF. The CDR3 DNA follows: TGTGCCAGCAGCTCGGGGGGATATACTGAAGCTTTCTTT.